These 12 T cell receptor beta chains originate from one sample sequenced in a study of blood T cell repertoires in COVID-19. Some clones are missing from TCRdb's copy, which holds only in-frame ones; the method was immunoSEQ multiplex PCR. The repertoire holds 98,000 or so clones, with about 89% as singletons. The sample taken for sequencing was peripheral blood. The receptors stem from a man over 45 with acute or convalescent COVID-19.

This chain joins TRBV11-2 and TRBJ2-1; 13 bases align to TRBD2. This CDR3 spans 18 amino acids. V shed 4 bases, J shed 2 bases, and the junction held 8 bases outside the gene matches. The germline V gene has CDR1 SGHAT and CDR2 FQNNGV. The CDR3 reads CASSSRTSGGMPYNEQFF. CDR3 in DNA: TGTGCCAGCAGCTCGAGGACTAGCGGGGGAATGCCCTACAATGAGCAGTTCTTC.

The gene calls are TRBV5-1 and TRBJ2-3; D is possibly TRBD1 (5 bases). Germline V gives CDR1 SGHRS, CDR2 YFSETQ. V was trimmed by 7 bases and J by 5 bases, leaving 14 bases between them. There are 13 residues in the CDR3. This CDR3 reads CASAPQGIDTQYF. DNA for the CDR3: TGCGCCAGCGCCCCGCAGGGAATAGATACGCAGTATTTT.

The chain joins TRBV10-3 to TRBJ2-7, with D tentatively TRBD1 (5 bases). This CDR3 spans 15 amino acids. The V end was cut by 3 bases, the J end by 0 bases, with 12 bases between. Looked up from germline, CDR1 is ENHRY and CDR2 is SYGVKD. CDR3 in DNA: TGTGCCATCAGTGACGTCCTTCAGGGCTCCTACGAGCAGTACTTC. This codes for CAISDVLQGSYEQYF.

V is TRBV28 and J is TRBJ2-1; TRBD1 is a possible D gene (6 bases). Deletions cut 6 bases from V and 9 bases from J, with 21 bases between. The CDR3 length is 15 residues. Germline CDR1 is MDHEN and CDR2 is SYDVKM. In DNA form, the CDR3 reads TGTGCCAGCAGCGTGACAGGACTGCTTCGGGGTGAGCAGTTCTTC. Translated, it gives CASSVTGLLRGEQFF.

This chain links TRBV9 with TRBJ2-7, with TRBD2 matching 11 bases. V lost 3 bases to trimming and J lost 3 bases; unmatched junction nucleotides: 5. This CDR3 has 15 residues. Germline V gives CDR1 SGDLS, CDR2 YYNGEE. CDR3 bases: TGTGCCAGCAGCGAGGGACTAGCGGCGATCTACGAGCAGTACTTC. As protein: CASSEGLAAIYEQYF.

CDR3 amino acids: CASSLGPSYNQPQHF. The CDR3 nucleotides are TGTGCCAGCAGCTTGGGCCCAAGCTACAATCAGCCCCAGCATTTT. This sequence joins TRBV7-9 and TRBJ1-5; D call uncertain. V was pared by 3 bases and J by 3 bases, with 12 bases between. This CDR3 has 15 residues. Germline lookup yields CDR1 SEHNR and CDR2 FQNEAQ (reference sequence). The full variable domain, completed using reference TRBV7-9 and TRBJ1-5, is DTGVSQNPRHKITKRGQNVTFRCDPISEHNRLYWYRQTLGQGPEFLTYFQNEAQLEKSRLLSDRFSAERPKGSFSTLEIQRTEQGDSAMYLCASSLGPSYNQPQHFGDGTRLSIL.

The CDR3 coding sequence is TGTGCCAGCAGCCGACCGAGCGGGAGGGCCTACAATGAGCAGTTCTTC. Translating it yields CASSRPSGRAYNEQFF. The chain employs TRBV27 and TRBJ2-1, with 10 bases lining up with TRBD2. The junction had 7 bases not matched to a gene; V was cut back by 6 bases and J by 2 bases. Germline values: CDR1 MNHEY, CDR2 SMNVEV (reference sequence). The CDR3 runs 16 residues.

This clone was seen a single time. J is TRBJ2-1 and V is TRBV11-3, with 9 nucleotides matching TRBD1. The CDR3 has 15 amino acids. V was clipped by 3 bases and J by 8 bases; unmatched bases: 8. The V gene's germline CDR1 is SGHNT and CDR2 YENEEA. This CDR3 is CASSLGDREGDEQFF. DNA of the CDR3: TGTGCCAGCAGCTTGGGGGACAGGGAGGGAGATGAGCAGTTCTTC.

This CDR3 is CASSPLGLAGEQYF. DNA for the CDR3: TGTGCCAGCAGCCCTCTAGGACTAGCGGGCGAGCAGTACTTC. The V gene is TRBV3-1 (or the pseudogene TRBV3-2), the J gene TRBJ2-7, with 11 bases matching TRBD2. Germline assignment: CDR1 LGHDT and CDR2 YNNKEL (reference sequence). This CDR3 is built from 14 residues. Germline trimming cut 4 bases from V and 6 bases from J; bases unmatched to any gene: 5.

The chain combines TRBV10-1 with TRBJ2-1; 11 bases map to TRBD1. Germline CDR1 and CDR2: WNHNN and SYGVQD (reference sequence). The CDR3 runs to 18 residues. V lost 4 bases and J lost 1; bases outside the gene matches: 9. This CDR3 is CASSVGTGGVFSYNEQFF. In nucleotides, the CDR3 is TGCGCCAGCAGTGTGGGGACAGGGGGAGTTTTTTCCTACAATGAGCAGTTCTTC.

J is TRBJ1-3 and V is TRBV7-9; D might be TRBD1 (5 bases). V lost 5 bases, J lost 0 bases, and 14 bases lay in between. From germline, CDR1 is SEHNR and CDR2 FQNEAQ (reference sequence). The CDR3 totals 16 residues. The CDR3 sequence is CASSGRDGISGNTIYF. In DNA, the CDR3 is TGTGCCAGCAGCGGGCGGGACGGTATCTCTGGAAACACCATATATTTT.

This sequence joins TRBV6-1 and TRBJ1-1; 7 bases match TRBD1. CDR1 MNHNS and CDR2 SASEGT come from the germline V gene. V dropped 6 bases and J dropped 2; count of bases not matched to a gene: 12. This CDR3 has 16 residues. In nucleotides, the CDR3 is TGTGCCAGCAGGGAAAGGGACAGCCCTTTAAACACTGAAGCTTTCTTT. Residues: CASRERDSPLNTEAFF.